The next 3 T cell receptor beta chains were all read from a single sample in a study of T cells expressing NK-cell markers. For each CDR3 protein, TCRdb gives one entry from its re-call of the 5' RACE reads, without DNA. The sample totals 550,000 or so distinct CDR3 sequences. Sequencing was performed on blood T cells: a sorted CD56 or NKG2C T cell subset, CD4+ or CD8+ T cells, or bulk PBMC T cells (not recorded which). All receptors derive from a man between 18 and 35 years old in good health.

The V gene is TRBV20-1, the J gene TRBJ2-4; without DNA, the TCRdb call of TRBD2 cannot be checked. Germline-derived CDR1 and CDR2 are DFQATT and SNEGSKA (reference sequence). The CDR3 consists of 17 residues. CDR3 in amino acids: CSARGGLAAIAKNIQYF.

J is TRBJ1-5 and V is TRBV20-1. Looked up from germline, CDR1 is DFQATT and CDR2 is SNEGSKA (reference sequence). There are 15 residues in the CDR3. The CDR3 here is CSASDTAKAHQPQHF.

The chain recombines TRBV18 with TRBJ1-4. The germline V gene encodes CDR1 KGHSH and CDR2 LQKENI. The CDR3 has 11 residues. CDR3 residues: CASSPGRKLFF. Looking up the rest from reference TRBV18 and TRBJ1-4 gives the full variable domain: NAGVMQNPRHLVRRRGQEARLRCSPMKGHSHVYWYRQLPEEGLKFMVYLQKENIIDESGMPKERFSAEFPKEGPSILRIQQVVRGDSAAYFCASSPGRKLFFGSGTQLSVL.